This entry lists 28 T cell receptor beta chains sequenced from one sample in a study of blood T cell repertoires in COVID-19. The method was immunoSEQ multiplex PCR; TCRdb's version includes in-frame clones alone and lacks a portion of them. Among about 200,000 clones listed, roughly 84% were seen once. Sequenced material: PBMCs or T cells enriched from blood (not recorded which). All receptors come from a woman aged 25 to 45 who had been exposed to COVID-19.

The chain couples TRBV5-1 to TRBJ1-1; possibly TRBD1 for D (6 bases). In germline, CDR1 is SGHRS, CDR2 YFSETQ. V was trimmed by 4 bases and J by 1 base, leaving 14 bases between them. This CDR3 is 15 amino acids long. The CDR3 loop is CASSLDIQGNTEAFF. The DNA for the CDR3 is TGCGCCAGCAGCCTAGACATACAGGGGAACACTGAAGCTTTCTTT.

This clone came up once. The chain joins TRBV11-2 to TRBJ2-7; D is unclear. Germline V gene sequence: CDR1 SGHAT, CDR2 FQNNGV. The CDR3 consists of 18 residues. With 6 bases removed from V and 4 bases from J, the gap between germline ends came to 28 bases. For the CDR3, the DNA is TGTGCCAGCAGTCCGGGTTCCGAGTGGATTTCTACCCAATACGAGCAGTACTTC. Protein: CASSPGSEWISTQYEQYF.

The CDR3 DNA follows: TGTGCCAGCAGTCAAGGCGGGGGATACGAGCAGTACTTC. This translates into CASSQGGGYEQYF. The rearrangement uses TRBV25-1 and TRBJ2-7; 7 bases match TRBD2. Per germline, CDR1 MGHDK and CDR2 SYGVNS. The V segment lost 5 bases and the J segment 4 bases; nucleotides outside the gene matches: 5. The CDR3 sequence is 13 residues long.

This chain uses TRBV19 with TRBJ1-1; D unresolved. CDR1 and CDR2 from the germline V gene are LNHDA and SQIVND (reference sequence). Trimming stripped 6 bases from V and 0 bases from J, with 8 bases between. The CDR3 consists of 13 residues. The DNA for the CDR3 is TGTGCCAGTAGGGGAGGGATGAACACTGAAGCTTTCTTT. Its protein product is CASRGGMNTEAFF.

The V gene is TRBV2, the J gene TRBJ2-7; 9 bases match TRBD1. J was trimmed by 2 bases and V by 9 bases; bases with no gene match: 11. The CDR3 has 15 amino acids. Germline V lookup: CDR1 SNHLY, CDR2 FYNNEI. This CDR3 reads CASLPGQGETYEQYF. Written as DNA, the CDR3 is TGTGCCAGTCTTCCGGGACAGGGAGAAACCTACGAGCAGTACTTC.

The gene calls are TRBV7-2 and TRBJ1-2, with a weak D call TRBD1 (5 bases). The CDR3 has 16 amino acids. The germline V and J ends were trimmed by 4 bases and 5 bases, with 20 bases remaining between them. Germline V lookup: CDR1 SGHTA, CDR2 FQGNSA. This CDR3 reads CASSYSYTGTAYGYTF. In nucleotides, the CDR3 is TGTGCCAGCAGCTACTCCTATACCGGGACTGCTTATGGCTACACCTTC.

The V gene is TRBV3-1 (or the pseudogene TRBV3-2), the J gene TRBJ2-7; the D is unclear. Deletions cut 1 base from V and 2 bases from J, with 9 bases between. Germline V lookup: CDR1 LGHDT, CDR2 YNNKEL (reference sequence). The CDR3 is made up of 14 amino acids. The CDR3 here is CASSQGTDTYEQYF. In nucleotides, the CDR3 is TGTGCCAGCAGCCAAGGTACCGACACCTACGAGCAGTACTTC.

The chain is built from TRBV20-1 and TRBJ2-3, with 12 bases lining up with TRBD2. This CDR3 is 16 amino acids long. CDR1 DFQATT and CDR2 SNEGSKA come from the germline V gene (reference sequence). The V segment lost 3 bases and the J segment 2 bases; nucleotides outside the gene matches: 6. The CDR3 nucleotides read TGCAGTGCTAGTGGACTAGCGGGGTCGAACACAGATACGCAGTATTTT. This sequence encodes CSASGLAGSNTDTQYF.

This clone was found once. Germline and junction disagree at one end, which may indicate a read error. The V call is TRBV5-6, the J call TRBJ2-7; tentative D call: TRBD2 (6 bases). CDR1 and CDR2 from the germline V gene are SGHDT and YYEEEE. The CDR3 runs 16 residues. The CDR3 sequence is CASTLGRLAQSYEQYF. The CDR3 nucleotides read TGTGCCAGCACCTTGGGTCGTCTAGCGCAATCCTACGAGCAGTACTTC.

The CDR3 sequence is CASSFPGDPPGNTIYF. DNA for the CDR3: TGTGCCAGCAGCTTCCCTGGAGATCCACCTGGAAACACCATATATTTT. This sequence joins TRBV5-6 and TRBJ1-3; D is unclear. Trimming took 2 bases from V and 2 from J, leaving 14 bases between them. The CDR3 is 16 amino acids. Germline values: CDR1 SGHDT, CDR2 YYEEEE.

V usage is TRBV18 and J usage is TRBJ1-1; D is unclear. The germline CDR1 and CDR2 sequences are KGHSH and LQKENI. Trimming removed 2 bases at V and 5 bases at J, with 12 bases between. The CDR3 has 14 amino acids. The CDR3 is CASSPERRRTEAFF. The CDR3 DNA reads TGTGCCAGCTCACCAGAGAGGAGGAGAACTGAAGCTTTCTTT.

The chain employs TRBV5-8 and TRBJ2-7; 7 bases match TRBD1. Germline V gives CDR1 SGHTS, CDR2 YDEGEE. This CDR3 has 13 residues. J was trimmed by 3 bases and V by 4 bases; bases with no gene match: 4. The CDR3: CASSVDRIYEQYF. The CDR3 DNA reads as TGTGCCAGCAGCGTGGACAGGATCTACGAGCAGTACTTC.

The gene calls are TRBV24-1 and TRBJ2-2; D is possibly TRBD1 (5 bases). Trimming shortened V by 4 bases and J by 5 bases, and 16 bases separated the two germline ends. This CDR3 has 16 amino acids. Germline V lookup: CDR1 KGHDR, CDR2 SFDVKD. CDR3: CATSDPGLKGTGELFF. In DNA, the CDR3 is TGTGCCACCAGTGACCCCGGGCTGAAGGGGACCGGGGAGCTGTTTTTT.

V and J are TRBV5-5 and TRBJ2-1; weak D call: TRBD1 (6 bases). Trimming removed 3 bases from V and 2 bases from J, with 12 bases in between. CDR3 length: 15 residues. Germline V gene sequence: CDR1 SGHKS, CDR2 YYEKEE (reference sequence). The CDR3 protein is CASSSSGTPYNEQFF. CDR3 in DNA: TGTGCCAGCAGCTCCTCCGGGACACCCTACAATGAGCAGTTCTTC.

The rearrangement joins TRBV4-2 to TRBJ2-3, with 7 bases that match TRBD1. CDR3 length: 13 residues. Losses at the gene ends were 3 bases for V and 6 bases for J; bases not matched to a gene: 3. Germline V CDR1 and CDR2: LGHNA, YNFKEQ. The DNA of the CDR3 is TGTGCCAGCAGCCACCCGGACAGGGATACGCAGTATTTT. Residues: CASSHPDRDTQYF.

There are a few counts of this clone. The genes are TRBV5-4 and TRBJ2-7; D is possibly TRBD1 (6 bases). Germline loops: CDR1 SGHNT, CDR2 YYREEE (reference sequence). CDR3 length: 15 residues. V was pared by 4 bases and J by 4 bases, with 18 bases between. The DNA of the CDR3 is TGTGCCAGCAGCCGCCCAGGACAGCATGCATACGAGCAGTACTTC. Residues: CASSRPGQHAYEQYF.

The chain employs TRBV5-1 and TRBJ1-3; 7 positions match TRBD1. Trimming at V came to 4 bases and at J to 0 bases, leaving 7 bases not matched to a gene. CDR3 length equals 16 residues. Per germline, CDR1 SGHRS and CDR2 YFSETQ. CDR3 bases: TGCGCCAGCAGCGCAACTGACAGGGTCTCTGGAAACACCATATATTTT. This translates into CASSATDRVSGNTIYF.

This chain links TRBV7-2 with TRBJ1-4; tentatively, D is TRBD1 (6 bases). V dropped 1 base and J dropped 8 bases, with 14 bases sitting between them. Germline assignment: CDR1 SGHTA and CDR2 FQGNSA. The length of the CDR3 is 15 residues. The CDR3 DNA is TGTGCCAGCAGCTTAGGGCAGGGGTATGAAGAAAAACTGTTTTTT. This translates into CASSLGQGYEEKLFF.

V gene TRBV5-1 combines with J gene TRBJ2-3; TRBD2 might be the D (6 bases). The CDR3 consists of 16 residues. V was pared by 2 bases and J by 2 bases, with 15 bases between. The germline gives CDR1 SGHRS, CDR2 YFSETQ. DNA for the CDR3: TGCGCCAGCAGCTTCGAGGGGAGGAAGGACACAGATACGCAGTATTTT. Its protein product is CASSFEGRKDTDTQYF. The full variable domain, with the rest looked up from reference TRBV5-1 and TRBJ2-3, is KAGVTQTPRYLIKTRGQQVTLSCSPISGHRSVSWYQQTPGQGLQFLFEYFSETQRNKGNFPGRFSGRQFSNSRSEMNVSTLELGDSALYLCASSFEGRKDTDTQYFGPGTRLTVL.

The chain links TRBV6-2 or TRBV6-3 to TRBJ1-5; D is undetermined. This CDR3 is built from 17 residues. From germline, CDR1 is MNHEY and CDR2 SVGEGT. V lost 2 bases to trimming and J lost 11 bases, with 25 bases between them. The CDR3 DNA follows: TGTGCCAGCAGTTACGGAGCGAACAACCCTATCATTGGTTCCCAGCATTTT. It is translated as CASSYGANNPIIGSQHF.

The rearrangement joins TRBV10-3 to TRBJ2-6, with D possibly matching TRBD1 (5 bases). This CDR3 has 17 amino acids. The germline V gene has CDR1 ENHRY and CDR2 SYGVKD. V was pared by 0 bases and J by 0 bases, with 9 bases between. The CDR3 DNA sequence: TGTGCCATCAGTGAGTCGGGGCGGACCTCTGGGGCCAACGTCCTGACTTTC. Protein sequence: CAISESGRTSGANVLTF.

CDR3 sequence reads: CASSGGGGAGNEQFF. The CDR3 coding sequence is TGCGCCAGCAGTGGAGGTGGGGGGGCCGGCAATGAGCAGTTCTTC. J is TRBJ2-1 and V is TRBV10-1, with a weak D call TRBD2 (7 bases). This CDR3 region has 15 residues. Trimming cost V 4 bases and J 6 bases, with 16 bases left between them. CDR1 and CDR2 (germline): WNHNN, SYGVQD (reference sequence).

The rearrangement uses TRBV10-1 and TRBJ2-7; the match to TRBD1 covers 7 bases. With V trimmed by 2 bases and J by 8 bases, 6 bases remained unmatched. CDR1 and CDR2 (germline): WNHNN, SYGVQD (reference sequence). This CDR3 has 13 amino acids. Here the CDR3 reads CASSEIGGSQQYF. The CDR3 nucleotides are TGCGCCAGCAGTGAGATAGGGGGCTCTCAGCAGTACTTC.

This clone came up a few times. The DNA of the CDR3 is TGCAGCGTTGATACAGGGGGGAACACTGAAGCTTTCTTT. This codes for CSVDTGGNTEAFF. The V and J genes are TRBV29-1 and TRBJ1-1, with 8 nucleotides matching TRBD1. V lost 3 bases and J lost 1; bases outside the gene matches: 1. There are 13 residues in the CDR3. Germline V lookup: CDR1 SQVTM, CDR2 ANQGSEA. The full variable domain, in which reference TRBV29-1 and TRBJ1-1 provide the parts outside the CDR3, is SAVISQKPSRDICQRGTSLTIQCQVDSQVTMMFWYRQQPGQSLTLIATANQGSEATYESGFVIDKFPISRPNLTFSTLTVSNMSPEDSSIYLCSVDTGGNTEAFFGQGTRLTVV.

The rearrangement joins TRBV4-1 to TRBJ1-6, with TRBD1 matching 7 bases. This CDR3 has 17 residues. V trimming: 0 bases; J trimming: 7 bases; junction bases outside the gene matches: 9. CDR1 is MGHRA and CDR2 is YSYEKL in the germline V gene. Written as DNA, the CDR3 is TGCGCCAGCAGCCAAGATCCCGCCGGGACAGACAATTCACCCCTCCACTTT. Translated: CASSQDPAGTDNSPLHF.

The rearrangement uses TRBV28 and TRBJ1-5; no clear D gene. Trimming stripped 8 bases from V and 7 bases from J, with 9 bases between. The CDR3 loop spans 11 amino acids. The germline V gene has CDR1 MDHEN and CDR2 SYDVKM. The CDR3, as DNA: TGTGCCAGCTTACAGTTACAGCCCCAGCATTTT. It specifies CASLQLQPQHF.

J is TRBJ1-1 and V is TRBV2; 9 bases line up with TRBD1. Germline V gene data show CDR1 as SNHLY and CDR2 as FYNNEI. The V gene end was trimmed by 6 bases and the J gene end by 3 bases; junction bases not matched to a gene: 8. CDR3 length: 15 residues. This CDR3 reads CASSVTGGRDTEAFF. CDR3 DNA sequence: TGTGCCAGCAGCGTAACAGGGGGCAGGGACACTGAAGCTTTCTTT.

The genes are TRBV7-9 and TRBJ1-2; TRBD1 matches 9 bases. CDR1 and CDR2 (germline): SEHNR, FQNEAQ (reference sequence). The V gene end was trimmed by 5 bases and the J gene end by 5 bases; junction bases not matched to a gene: 3. The CDR3 covers 13 residues. In DNA form, the CDR3 reads TGTGCCAGCAGCGCGACAGGGGGTTATGGCTACACCTTC. Translating gives CASSATGGYGYTF.